Listed below are T cell receptor beta chains from one sample, sequenced in a study of blood T cell repertoires in COVID-19. Clones were read by immunoSEQ multiplex PCR, and TCRdb kept only the in-frame ones, dropping some. Of about 120,000 clones in the sample, 80% to 90% were seen once. Sequenced material: peripheral blood. Receptors originate from a woman in her sixties or seventies with acute or convalescent COVID-19. The CDR3 runs from the conserved cysteine through the conserved F or W. The D gene is left open where the match is weak. The listing skips clone size in some rows; elsewhere it reads once, few, many or a size class.

V gene: TRBV29-1; D gene: TRBD1; clone size: .; J gene: TRBJ2-3; CDR3 protein: CSVDPDRTTDTQYF; CDR3 DNA: TGCAGCGTTGACCCGGACAGGACCACAGATACGCAGTATTTT
V gene: TRBV2; D gene: .; clone size: .; J gene: TRBJ1-2; CDR3 protein: CASRKDARDGYTF; CDR3 DNA: TGTGCCAGCCGAAAAGACGCCCGGGATGGCTACACCTTC
V gene: TRBV5-4; D gene: .; clone size: .; J gene: TRBJ2-2; CDR3 protein: CASSLDRIDTGELFF; CDR3 DNA: TGTGCCAGCAGCTTGGACAGGATTGACACCGGGGAGCTGTTTTTT
V gene: TRBV5-1; D gene: .; clone size: .; J gene: TRBJ1-3; CDR3 protein: CASSIGVSGNTIYF; CDR3 DNA: TGCGCCAGCAGCATCGGAGTCTCTGGAAACACCATATATTTT
V gene: TRBV5-6; D gene: .; clone size: .; J gene: TRBJ1-1; CDR3 protein: CASSLPPGDTEAFF; CDR3 DNA: TGTGCCAGCAGCTTGCCCCCGGGGGATACTGAAGCTTTCTTT
V gene: TRBV11-2; D gene: .; clone size: .; J gene: TRBJ1-2; CDR3 protein: CASSLGTVNYGYTF; CDR3 DNA: TGTGCCAGCAGCTTAGGGACAGTGAACTATGGCTACACCTTC
V gene: TRBV7-9; D gene: TRBD2; clone size: .; J gene: TRBJ2-5; CDR3 protein: CASSLLSGGETQYF; CDR3 DNA: TGTGCCAGCAGCTTACTCAGCGGGGGGGAGACCCAGTACTTC
V gene: TRBV4-3; D gene: .; clone size: .; J gene: TRBJ2-5; CDR3 protein: CASSHTGLDAAGETQYF; CDR3 DNA: TGCGCCAGCAGCCATACCGGGTTGGACGCCGCGGGAGAGACCCAGTACTTC
V gene: TRBV7-2; D gene: TRBD2; clone size: once; J gene: TRBJ2-3; CDR3 protein: CASSSYYLAGSDTQYF; CDR3 DNA: TGTGCCAGCAGCTCCTACTACTTAGCGGGGTCAGATACGCAGTATTTT
V gene: TRBV7-6; D gene: TRBD1; clone size: .; J gene: TRBJ1-6; CDR3 protein: CASSPSPGGVYNSPLHF; CDR3 DNA: TGTGCCAGCAGTCCATCGCCAGGGGGCGTCTATAATTCACCCCTCCACTTT
V gene: TRBV19; D gene: TRBD2; clone size: .; J gene: TRBJ2-7; CDR3 protein: CATMGLPHYEQYF; CDR3 DNA: TGTGCCACCATGGGACTACCACACTACGAGCAGTACTTC
V gene: TRBV12-3/TRBV12-4; D gene: .; clone size: once; J gene: TRBJ1-2; CDR3 protein: CASNQGGSHGYTF; CDR3 DNA: TGTGCCAGCAACCAAGGGGGAAGCCATGGCTACACCTTC
V gene: TRBV5-8; D gene: .; clone size: .; J gene: TRBJ2-1; CDR3 protein: CASSLLDSWVLNEQFF; CDR3 DNA: TGTGCCAGCAGTCTCCTGGACTCCTGGGTACTCAATGAGCAGTTCTTC
V gene: TRBV11-2; D gene: .; clone size: .; J gene: TRBJ1-1; CDR3 protein: CASSLGSGGEAFF; CDR3 DNA: TGTGCCAGCAGCTTAGGTTCGGGGGGTGAAGCTTTCTTT
V gene: TRBV6-5; D gene: .; clone size: few; J gene: TRBJ2-3; CDR3 protein: CASVDSILTDTQYF; CDR3 DNA: TGTGCCAGCGTCGACAGCATCCTCACAGATACGCAGTATTTT
V gene: TRBV7-2; D gene: .; clone size: few; J gene: TRBJ1-4; CDR3 protein: CASSQASQSEKLFF; CDR3 DNA: TGTGCCAGCAGCCAGGCAAGCCAATCTGAAAAACTGTTTTTT
V gene: TRBV5-5; D gene: TRBD1; clone size: .; J gene: TRBJ1-5; CDR3 protein: CASSGDRGQGQPQHF; CDR3 DNA: TGTGCCAGCAGCGGGGACAGGGGGCAAGGTCAGCCCCAGCATTTT
V gene: TRBV4-2; D gene: .; clone size: .; J gene: TRBJ2-1; CDR3 protein: CASSHEVAMDNEQFF; CDR3 DNA: TGTGCCAGCAGCCATGAGGTAGCGATGGACAATGAGCAGTTCTTC